This T cell receptor (beta chain) was retrieved from a study of blood T cell repertoires in COVID-19. Across the whole study: Spain, Italy and the United States supplied samples that represented acute and convalescent COVID-19. In each case, the material was cDNA or gDNA derived from T cells, B-cell-depleted T cells, or PBMCs.

In the original analysis: Amplification of reference gene primers provided the estimated nucleated cell counts. Method: immunoSEQ multiplex PCR; TCRdb's copy keeps in-frame clones and lacks some. That table furnishes V, J and clone size, whereas the DNA furnished D and trimming. The sample contains under 100,000 clones, approximately 81% of which appear only once. The receptor comes from an elderly man with active or convalescent COVID-19. The sample was peripheral blood.

DNA for the CDR3: TGTGCCAGCAGTTTAGGGAGGAGTTATGGCTACACCTTC. Translation: CASSLGRSYGYTF. The chain employs TRBV12-3 or TRBV12-4 and TRBJ1-2; unclear D gene. There are 13 residues in the CDR3. Trimming cost V 1 base and J 5 bases, with 8 bases left between them.